These 31 T cell receptor beta chains originate from one sample sequenced in a study of cytomegalovirus exposure and HLA in healthy donors. Primers included in the PCR were 60 Vbeta and 13 Jbeta primers. Assay used: immunoSEQ multiplex PCR; TCRdb lists only in-frame clones, some missing. The sample holds about 150,000 clones, about 64% seen once. The specimen sequenced was PBMCs. The receptor set was obtained from a woman in her thirties or forties in good health and CMV-seronegative.

The chain has TRBV29-1 and TRBJ2-5, with TRBD1 matching 7 bases. The CDR3 has 12 amino acids. Germline CDR1 is SQVTM and CDR2 is ANQGSEA. Trimming cost V 7 bases and J 5 bases; bases outside gene matches: 7. CDR3 DNA: TGCAGCGCAACAGGGGCCGGGGAGACCCAGTACTTC. It translates to CSATGAGETQYF.

The rearrangement links TRBV30 to TRBJ1-1; D is unclear. This CDR3 region has 13 residues. Trimming took off 1 base at V and 9 bases at J, with 15 bases between the two ends. Germline V gene lookup returns CDR1 GTSNPN and CDR2 SVGIG (reference sequence). The CDR3 region has the DNA TGTGCCTGGAGTGCGCAGGTCCTTGATCAAGCTTTCTTT. It is translated as CAWSAQVLDQAFF.

In its sample, this clone was seen a few times. The chain joins TRBV7-7 to TRBJ1-5, with a possible D match to TRBD1 (6 bases). The germline V gene encodes CDR1 SSHAT and CDR2 FNYEAQ (reference sequence). This CDR3 is 13 amino acids long. The ends were cut back, 4 bases at V and 7 bases at J, with 11 bases in the middle. CDR3 nucleotides: TGTGCCAGCAGCTCACAGGGTCTGCAGCCCCAGCATTTT. The encoded protein is CASSSQGLQPQHF.

V and J are TRBV10-3 and TRBJ2-7; 10 positions agree with TRBD2. V dropped 4 bases and J dropped 2; count of bases not matched to a gene: 8. Germline V lookup: CDR1 ENHRY, CDR2 SYGVKD. The CDR3 has 16 amino acids. The CDR3 here is CAISGPSGGRTYEQYF. The DNA for the CDR3 is TGTGCCATCAGTGGGCCTAGCGGGGGCCGAACCTACGAGCAGTACTTC.

This clone has more than one count but fewer than ten. The chain links TRBV5-4 to TRBJ2-7, with 9 bases lining up with TRBD1. The length of the CDR3 is 15 residues. The germline CDR1 and CDR2 sequences are SGHNT and YYREEE (reference sequence). V lost 0 bases, J lost 5 bases, and 6 bases stayed unmatched. In DNA form, the CDR3 reads TGTGCCAGCAGCTTGGCGGGACAGGGCTCACACGAGCAGTACTTC. This gives the protein CASSLAGQGSHEQYF. The full variable domain, with the rest looked up from reference TRBV5-4 and TRBJ2-7, is ETGVTQSPTHLIKTRGQQVTLRCSSQSGHNTVSWYQQALGQGPQFIFQYYREEENGRGNFPPRFSGLQFPNYSSELNVNALELDDSALYLCASSLAGQGSHEQYFGPGTRLTVT.

The chain is built from TRBV11-2 and TRBJ1-1; D is unclear. Deletions cut 3 bases from V and 0 bases from J, with 14 bases between. The CDR3 sequence is 16 residues long. The germline gives CDR1 SGHAT, CDR2 FQNNGV. The CDR3 loop is CASSFYGGFMNTEAFF. The DNA for the CDR3 is TGTGCCAGCAGCTTTTACGGCGGGTTCATGAACACTGAAGCTTTCTTT. The full variable domain, with the rest looked up from reference TRBV11-2 and TRBJ1-1, is EAGVAQSPRYKIIEKRQSVAFWCNPISGHATLYWYQQILGQGPKLLIQFQNNGVVDDSQLPKDRFSAERLKGVDSTLKIQPAKLEDSAVYLCASSFYGGFMNTEAFFGQGTRLTVV.

The genes are TRBV27 and TRBJ1-2; D unclear. The CDR3 contains 13 residues. CDR1 MNHEY and CDR2 SMNVEV come from the germline V gene (reference sequence). Trimming cost V 4 bases and J 3 bases, with 9 bases left between them. CDR3 sequence: CASSYGSDYGYTF. Here the CDR3 DNA reads TGTGCCAGCAGTTACGGTTCTGACTATGGCTACACCTTC.

The chain combines TRBV5-6 with TRBJ2-3; TRBD1 matches 8 bases. The germline gives CDR1 SGHDT, CDR2 YYEEEE. Trimming at V came to 4 bases and at J to 0 bases, leaving 4 bases not matched to a gene. The CDR3 runs to 15 residues. CDR3 in DNA: TGTGCCAGCAGCGAGGACAGGGAAAGCACAGATACGCAGTATTTT. Its protein product is CASSEDRESTDTQYF.

The count of this clone is one. This chain uses TRBV5-4 with TRBJ1-2, with a tentative D call TRBD1 (6 bases). The CDR3 length is 13 residues. The V end was cut by 0 bases, the J end by 3 bases, with 6 bases between. From germline, CDR1 is SGHNT and CDR2 YYREEE (reference sequence). CDR3 DNA sequence: TGTGCCAGCAGCTTGGAGGGGGACTATGGCTACACCTTC. Amino acid sequence: CASSLEGDYGYTF.

The chain links TRBV7-3 to TRBJ2-3, with TRBD2 matching 8 bases. Germline V gene lookup returns CDR1 SGHTA and CDR2 FQGTGA. The CDR3 spans 15 residues. With V trimmed by 5 bases and J by 0 bases, 4 bases remained unmatched. CDR3 DNA sequence: TGTGCCAGCAGCCGAGCGGGGGCCAGCACAGATACGCAGTATTTT. Amino acids: CASSRAGASTDTQYF. The full variable domain, in which reference TRBV7-3 and TRBJ2-3 provide the parts outside the CDR3, is GAGVSQTPSNKVTEKGKYVELRCDPISGHTALYWYRQSLGQGPEFLIYFQGTGAADDSGLPNDRFFAVRPEGSVSTLKIQRTERGDSAVYLCASSRAGASTDTQYFGPGTRLTVL.

This clone was seen once. This chain joins TRBV30 and TRBJ1-1; maybe TRBD1 (5 bases). The ends were cut back, 2 bases at V and 2 bases at J, with 9 bases in the middle. The CDR3 covers 13 residues. Germline V lookup: CDR1 GTSNPN, CDR2 SVGIG (reference sequence). For the CDR3, the DNA is TGTGCCTGGAGTATACAGGTTAACACTGAAGCTTTCTTT. It encodes CAWSIQVNTEAFF.

The chain combines TRBV4-1 with TRBJ1-1; D gene ambiguous. The length of the CDR3 is 14 residues. Trimming shortened V by 4 bases and J by 5 bases, and 14 bases separated the two germline ends. Looked up from germline, CDR1 is MGHRA and CDR2 is YSYEKL. The CDR3 loop reads CASSPSRGGTEAFF. CDR3 bases: TGCGCCAGCAGCCCTTCCCGAGGAGGGACTGAAGCTTTCTTT.

This rearrangement joins TRBV11-2 to TRBJ1-5; D is perhaps TRBD1 (5 bases). V was trimmed by 1 base and J by 7 bases, leaving 14 bases between them. The CDR3 contains 15 residues. Germline-derived CDR1 and CDR2 are SGHAT and FQNNGV. The CDR3 sequence: CASSLAGGLGQPQHF. Here the CDR3 DNA reads TGTGCCAGCAGCTTAGCGGGGGGACTTGGGCAGCCCCAGCATTTT.

The CDR3 DNA reads TGTGCCAGCAGCCAGCGGGGGGGGTACACAGATACGCAGTATTTT. It translates to CASSQRGGYTDTQYF. This chain joins TRBV4-2 and TRBJ2-3; 9 bases align to TRBD2. The CDR3 is made up of 15 amino acids. Losses at the gene ends were 3 bases for V and 2 bases for J; bases not matched to a gene: 3. The germline gives CDR1 LGHNA, CDR2 YNFKEQ.

CDR3 nucleotides: TGTGCCAGCAGTATATTGGGACTGGACTATGGCTACACCTTC. Its translation is CASSILGLDYGYTF. The V call is TRBV2, the J call TRBJ1-2; tentative D call: TRBD1 (5 bases). Trimming shortened V by 5 bases and J by 3 bases, and 13 bases separated the two germline ends. Germline CDR1 SNHLY, CDR2 FYNNEI. The CDR3 extends over 14 amino acids.

This clone was observed a handful of times. At the DNA level, this CDR3 is encoded by other sequences in the same sample as well. V and J are TRBV7-2 and TRBJ2-5; 14 bases map to TRBD2. The trim removed 5 bases at V and 1 base at J, leaving 3 bases unmatched. This CDR3 has 16 residues. Germline values: CDR1 SGHTA, CDR2 FQGNSA. CDR3 sequence: CASSLGLAGGQETQYF. The CDR3 DNA reads as TGTGCCAGCAGCCTCGGACTAGCGGGGGGCCAAGAGACCCAGTACTTC. Combining the CDR3 with reference TRBV7-2 and TRBJ2-5 gives the whole variable domain GAGVSQSPSNKVTEKGKDVELRCDPISGHTALYWYRQSLGQGLEFLIYFQGNSAPDKSGLPSDRFSAERTGGSVSTLTIQRTQQEDSAVYLCASSLGLAGGQETQYFGPGTRLLVL.

V gene TRBV27 combines with J gene TRBJ1-2; D perhaps matches TRBD1 (5 bases). CDR1 is MNHEY, CDR2 SMNVEV, per germline (reference sequence). The CDR3 covers 13 residues. V dropped 5 bases and J dropped 4 bases, with 11 bases sitting between them. The chain's CDR3 is CASSPRQSYGYTF. The CDR3 coding sequence is TGTGCCAGCAGTCCCCGACAGAGCTATGGCTACACCTTC.

V and J are TRBV28 and TRBJ2-7; TRBD1 is a possible D gene (5 bases). CDR1 is MDHEN and CDR2 is SYDVKM in the germline V gene. Trimming removed 8 bases at V and 2 bases at J, with 13 bases between. The CDR3 is made up of 13 amino acids. The CDR3 nucleotides are TGTGCCAGCTCACAGGTGGGGACCTACGAGCAGTACTTC. This codes for CASSQVGTYEQYF.

The chain employs TRBV6-6 and TRBJ1-2, with 8 bases that match TRBD1. Unmatched junction bases numbered 9, after V lost 2 bases and J lost 4 bases. From germline, CDR1 is MNHNY and CDR2 SVGAGI (reference sequence). The CDR3 runs 16 residues. CDR3 nucleotides: TGTGCCAGCAGTTACCGGTCAGGGGGCGTAGTCTATGGCTACACCTTC. This gives the protein CASSYRSGGVVYGYTF.

This clone has a single count. V is TRBV5-1 and J is TRBJ2-3; 7 nucleotides agree with TRBD1. The CDR3 spans 14 residues. V lost 7 bases to trimming and J lost 11 bases; unmatched junction nucleotides: 16. CDR1 and CDR2 from the germline V gene are SGHRS and YFSETQ. CDR3 bases: TGCGCCAGCCAATCCGGACAGGCGGAGCAGGGGCAGTATTTT. This codes for CASQSGQAEQGQYF.

The chain employs TRBV4-1 and TRBJ1-1, with D unclear. Germline lookup yields CDR1 MGHRA and CDR2 YSYEKL. The CDR3 covers 12 residues. Trimming removed 0 bases at V and 7 bases at J, with 6 bases between. The DNA of the CDR3 is TGCGCCAGCAGCCAAGATGGCATTGAAGCTTTCTTT. This sequence encodes CASSQDGIEAFF.

The genes are TRBV19 and TRBJ1-5; a weak D match, TRBD1 (5 bases). The CDR3 is made up of 13 amino acids. Trimming shortened V by 3 bases and J by 6 bases, and 9 bases separated the two germline ends. Germline V gives CDR1 LNHDA, CDR2 SQIVND (reference sequence). CDR3 amino acids: CASSMTVSQPQHF. In DNA, the CDR3 is TGTGCCAGTAGTATGACAGTTTCTCAGCCCCAGCATTTT.

The chain has TRBV7-2 and TRBJ1-4; 7 bases agree with TRBD1. This CDR3 has 15 amino acids. V shed 4 bases and J 8 bases; nucleotides not matched to a gene: 10. Looked up from germline, CDR1 is SGHTA and CDR2 is FQGNSA. The CDR3: CASSSGGLVGEKLFF. DNA of the CDR3: TGTGCCAGCAGCTCAGGGGGGTTGGTTGGCGAAAAACTGTTTTTT.

The chain couples TRBV5-1 to TRBJ1-4, with 7 positions matching TRBD1. This CDR3 is built from 16 residues. The junction had 3 bases not matched to a gene; V was cut back by 0 bases and J by 1 base. CDR1 and CDR2 (germline): SGHRS, YFSETQ. The CDR3 nucleotides read TGCGCCAGCAGCTTGGGGCAGGGGGTAACTAATGAAAAACTGTTTTTT. As protein: CASSLGQGVTNEKLFF. Looking up the rest from reference TRBV5-1 and TRBJ1-4 gives the full variable domain: KAGVTQTPRYLIKTRGQQVTLSCSPISGHRSVSWYQQTPGQGLQFLFEYFSETQRNKGNFPGRFSGRQFSNSRSEMNVSTLELGDSALYLCASSLGQGVTNEKLFFGSGTQLSVL.

V is TRBV9 and J is TRBJ1-4, with D possibly matching TRBD1 (6 bases). Trimming removed 2 bases at V and 10 bases at J, with 18 bases between. Germline values: CDR1 SGDLS, CDR2 YYNGEE. This CDR3 spans 15 amino acids. CDR3 residues: CASSVSGPGEGKLFF. Here the CDR3 DNA reads TGTGCCAGCAGCGTCTCGGGACCAGGGGAAGGAAAACTGTTTTTT.

The chain is built from TRBV27 and TRBJ2-7, with TRBD2 matching over 12 bases. The CDR3 loop spans 16 amino acids. Germline V gene lookup returns CDR1 MNHEY and CDR2 SMNVEV (reference sequence). Trimming removed 0 bases from V and 6 bases from J; junction bases left unmatched: 6. The CDR3 DNA is TGTGCCAGCAGTTTATCTCTAGCGGGGGGGCCGGGCGAGCAGTACTTC. It is translated as CASSLSLAGGPGEQYF.

The chain links TRBV7-2 to TRBJ2-1, with TRBD2 matching over 8 bases. The CDR3 runs 16 residues. V trimming: 3 bases; J trimming: 3 bases; junction bases outside the gene matches: 7. Germline V gives CDR1 SGHTA, CDR2 FQGNSA. The CDR3 spells CASSFISGGLYNEQFF. The CDR3 coding sequence is TGTGCCAGCAGCTTTATCAGCGGGGGCCTCTACAATGAGCAGTTCTTC.

CDR3 DNA: TGTGCCTGGAGTCAGGGTCCTGGGGCCAACGTCCTGACTTTC. Translated: CAWSQGPGANVLTF. The chain joins TRBV30 to TRBJ2-6, with D maybe TRBD1 (5 bases). Germline CDR1 reads GTSNPN; CDR2 reads SVGIG (reference sequence). The V and J ends lost 2 bases and 2 bases respectively, with 7 bases between them. The CDR3 extends over 14 amino acids.

This clone was picked up one time. The CDR3 region has the DNA TGTGCCAGCAGTCTCGGGTCTAGCGGGGGGAACGAGCAGTACTTC. Residues: CASSLGSSGGNEQYF. The rearrangement joins TRBV27 to TRBJ2-7; 11 nucleotides agree with TRBD2. CDR1 is MNHEY and CDR2 is SMNVEV in the germline V gene (reference sequence). The CDR3 totals 15 residues. V lost 5 bases, J lost 5 bases, and 8 bases stayed unmatched.

The chain has TRBV29-1 and TRBJ2-7; 10 bases map to TRBD2. The V segment lost 7 bases and the J segment 0 bases; nucleotides outside the gene matches: 9. The CDR3 has 15 residues. The germline gives CDR1 SQVTM, CDR2 ANQGSEA. The CDR3 here is CSADLSGGHSYEQYF. CDR3 DNA sequence: TGCAGCGCCGACCTTAGCGGGGGGCACTCCTACGAGCAGTACTTC.

Only one count was recorded for this clone. One junction end does not reproduce the germline sequence, and a read error may be involved. The chain carries TRBV27 and TRBJ2-7; D gene uncertain. CDR3 length equals 14 residues. The germline V gene encodes CDR1 MNHEY and CDR2 SMNVEV (reference sequence). CDR3 residues: CASSPRGTYYEQYF. The CDR3 DNA reads as TGCGCCAGCAGTCCTAGAGGAACTTACTACGAGCAGTACTTC.